The 20 T cell receptor beta chains presented below share a single source sample, sequenced in a study of shared clonotypes between healthy human individuals. Assay: immunoSEQ multiplex PCR; the TCRdb copy retains only in-frame clones and omits some. The data contain 180,000 or so clones, about 93% of them seen just once; the ten biggest clones take up about 0.07%. The specimen was naive CD4+ T cells sorted from blood. The subset is: CD45RA+ positively selected. Receptor source: a woman under 40 in good health.

This clone was observed once. This rearrangement joins TRBV2 to TRBJ2-5; TRBD2 might be the D (6 bases). The end of the DNA is better explained by TRBJ2-7, so the J call may be wrong. Germline V gene lookup returns CDR1 SNHLY and CDR2 FYNNEI. The CDR3 totals 12 residues. CDR3 nucleotides: TGTGCCAGCAGCGTCGGGGGTTACGAGCAGTACTTC. Translation: CASSVGGYEQYF.

Concerning this clone: This CDR3 is also generated by other DNA sequences in the sample. The V and J genes are TRBV29-1 and TRBJ2-7, with 9 bases aligning to TRBD1. V was clipped by 6 bases and J by 7 bases; unmatched bases: 7. Germline CDR1 SQVTM, CDR2 ANQGSEA. The CDR3 consists of 12 residues. The CDR3 DNA follows: TGCAGCGTCGGGACAGGGAGTAATGAGCAGTACTTC. Protein sequence: CSVGTGSNEQYF.

The V and J genes are TRBV28 and TRBJ2-7, with TRBD1 matching over 8 bases. The ends lost 5 bases at V and 5 bases at J; junction bases unmatched: 11. CDR1 and CDR2 (germline): MDHEN, SYDVKM. The CDR3 consists of 15 residues. CDR3 nucleotide sequence: TGTGCCAGCAGTCAAAGAACAGGGGGTCACGACGAGCAGTACTTC. Translation gives CASSQRTGGHDEQYF.

This rearrangement joins TRBV28 to TRBJ2-7; 12 bases match TRBD2. Germline V lookup: CDR1 MDHEN, CDR2 SYDVKM. J lost 2 bases, V lost 6 bases, and 8 bases had no gene match. The CDR3 consists of 16 residues. The CDR3: CASRGLTSGRAYEQYF. CDR3 coding DNA: TGTGCCAGCAGGGGGTTGACTAGCGGGAGAGCCTACGAGCAGTACTTC. The variable domain in full, completed from reference TRBV28 and TRBJ2-7, reads DVKVTQSSRYLVKRTGEKVFLECVQDMDHENMFWYRQDPGLGLRLIYFSYDVKMKEKGDIPEGYSVSREKKERFSLILESASTNQTSMYLCASRGLTSGRAYEQYFGPGTRLTVT.

The V gene is TRBV18, the J gene TRBJ1-6, with D perhaps matching TRBD1 (5 bases). Germline V gene sequence: CDR1 KGHSH, CDR2 LQKENI. V lost 6 bases and J lost 0, with 15 bases in between. The CDR3 contains 17 residues. CDR3 in DNA: TGTGCCAGCTCTCCGATGACAGCGAGCTCCTATAATTCACCCCTCCACTTT. This codes for CASSPMTASSYNSPLHF.

The V call is TRBV18, the J call TRBJ2-1; 9 bases are a match to TRBD2. There are 15 residues in the CDR3. Germline CDR1 is KGHSH and CDR2 is LQKENI. V was pared by 2 bases and J by 5 bases, with 4 bases of the junction left unmatched. For the CDR3, the DNA is TGTGCCAGCTCACCATCCCCTAGCGGGAACAATGAGCAGTTCTTC. It is translated as CASSPSPSGNNEQFF.

The chain links TRBV6-6 to TRBJ1-5; D not certain. Germline lookup yields CDR1 MNHNY and CDR2 SVGAGI (reference sequence). This CDR3 is built from 15 residues. V dropped 7 bases and J dropped 0 bases, with 13 bases sitting between them. The CDR3 sequence: CASTPRQASNQPQHF. The CDR3 coding sequence is TGTGCCAGCACCCCTAGGCAAGCTAGCAATCAGCCCCAGCATTTT.

CDR3 DNA: TGTGCCAGCAGTTATCGCCCAGGGATTGTCACCTTC. Protein: CASSYRPGIVTF. V is TRBV27 and J is TRBJ1-2; TRBD1 is a possible D gene (5 bases). This CDR3 has 12 residues. Trimming took off 4 bases at V and 13 bases at J, with 16 bases between the two ends. Looked up from germline, CDR1 is MNHEY and CDR2 is SMNVEV (reference sequence).

This chain connects TRBV12-5 to TRBJ1-5; TRBD1 matches 7 bases. Germline-derived CDR1 and CDR2 are LGHNT and FRNRAP. Trimming cost V 6 bases and J 5 bases; bases outside gene matches: 13. The CDR3 is made up of 16 amino acids. The CDR3 DNA sequence: TGTGCTAGTGGATCCGGGAGGGGGCTTTTCCATCAGCCCCAGCATTTT. Its translation: CASGSGRGLFHQPQHF.

The table lists this clone with a count of one. The chain has TRBV11-1 and TRBJ2-1, with 8 bases fitting TRBD2. Germline V gene sequence: CDR1 SGHAT, CDR2 FQDESV (reference sequence). Trimming cost V 6 bases and J 0 bases; bases outside gene matches: 10. The CDR3 totals 17 residues. CDR3 coding DNA: TGTGCCAGCAGTATACGGGGGGGCCCGAGCTCCTACAATGAGCAGTTCTTC. Encoded protein: CASSIRGGPSSYNEQFF.

In this sample, this clone turned up a few times. This rearrangement joins TRBV6-1 to TRBJ2-7; tentatively, D is TRBD2 (6 bases). CDR1 is MNHNS, CDR2 SASEGT, per germline. This CDR3 is built from 14 residues. Trimming shortened V by 3 bases and J by 0 bases, and 9 bases separated the two germline ends. The CDR3 protein is CASSEPGVSYEQYF. The CDR3 DNA sequence: TGTGCCAGCAGTGAGCCGGGAGTCTCCTACGAGCAGTACTTC.

The chain is built from TRBV12-5 and TRBJ2-7; D gene unclear. Germline V gives CDR1 LGHNT, CDR2 FRNRAP. The CDR3 length is 15 residues. V lost 2 bases and J lost 5, with 16 bases in between. The CDR3 coding sequence is TGTGCTAGTGGTTTGCTCCAACCGGATAGGGACGAGCAGTACTTC. Translation gives CASGLLQPDRDEQYF.

The J gene is TRBJ2-1, the V gene TRBV14, with a tentative D call TRBD2 (6 bases). Trimming left V 3 bases short and J 6 bases short, with 9 bases between. This CDR3 is built from 13 residues. CDR1 and CDR2 from the germline V gene are SGHDN and FVKESK. The CDR3 loop is CASSHSSANEQFF. In nucleotides, the CDR3 is TGTGCCAGCAGCCATTCTAGCGCCAATGAGCAGTTCTTC.

The V call is TRBV5-1, the J call TRBJ2-1; maybe TRBD2 (5 bases). From germline, CDR1 is SGHRS and CDR2 YFSETQ. The V gene lost 0 bases and the J gene lost 9 bases, with 22 bases spanning the gap. The CDR3 runs 17 residues. The CDR3 reads CASSLDPGIQSPIEQFF. The CDR3 DNA reads TGCGCCAGCAGCTTGGACCCCGGGATTCAATCCCCAATTGAGCAGTTCTTC.

The CDR3 protein is CASSFSRVGELFF. The CDR3 DNA reads TGTGCCAGCAGCTTCAGCAGGGTCGGGGAGCTGTTTTTT. The gene calls are TRBV11-3 and TRBJ2-2; D perhaps matches TRBD1 (5 bases). V was cut by 3 bases and J by 7 bases, with 9 bases left in between. Germline loops: CDR1 SGHNT, CDR2 YENEEA. CDR3 length: 13 residues.

The chain is built from TRBV7-6 and TRBJ2-7, with 7 bases aligning to TRBD1. Germline CDR1 reads SGHVS; CDR2 reads FNYEAQ. This CDR3 region has 14 residues. V was clipped by 3 bases and J by 6 bases; unmatched bases: 8. CDR3 nucleotides: TGTGCCAGCAGCTTTGGGACAGCCCAGGGCGAGCAGTACTTC. Translation gives CASSFGTAQGEQYF.

V and J are TRBV2 and TRBJ1-5; TRBD1 matches at 7 bases. Per the germline V gene, CDR1 is SNHLY and CDR2 is FYNNEI. J gave up 3 bases and V 6 bases, and 8 bases lay outside the gene matches. This CDR3 has 15 residues. The CDR3 loop is CASSRDSLDNQPQHF. In DNA form, the CDR3 reads TGTGCCAGCAGCCGGGACAGTCTTGACAATCAGCCCCAGCATTTT. The whole variable domain, remainder taken from reference TRBV2 and TRBJ1-5, is EPEVTQTPSHQVTQMGQEVILRCVPISNHLYFYWYRQILGQKVEFLVSFYNNEISEKSEIFDDQFSVERPDGSNFTLKIRSTKLEDSAMYFCASSRDSLDNQPQHFGDGTRLSIL.

The chain links TRBV6-5 to TRBJ2-7; 7 bases align to TRBD1. CDR3 size: 16 residues. CDR1 MNHEY and CDR2 SVGAGI come from the germline V gene. V lost 4 bases and J lost 3; bases outside the gene matches: 12. This CDR3 is CASSFRLGGERYEQYF. The CDR3 DNA reads TGTGCCAGCAGTTTCAGGCTAGGGGGCGAACGCTACGAGCAGTACTTC.

The rearrangement links TRBV4-2 to TRBJ1-4; 7 nucleotides agree with TRBD1. This CDR3 spans 15 amino acids. The ends lost 1 base at V and 5 bases at J; junction bases unmatched: 4. CDR1 and CDR2 from the germline V gene are LGHNA and YNFKEQ. The CDR3 coding sequence is TGTGCCAGCAGCCAAGTGGGACAGATGAATGAAAAACTGTTTTTT. Amino acids: CASSQVGQMNEKLFF.

The J gene is TRBJ2-3, the V gene TRBV11-2; TRBD1 agrees at 9 bases. The germline V gene has CDR1 SGHAT and CDR2 FQNNGV. V trimming: 4 bases; J trimming: 0 bases; junction bases outside the gene matches: 8. The CDR3 is 17 residues long. DNA for the CDR3: TGTGCCAGCAGCTCGAGACAGGGGGAAAAGAGCACAGATACGCAGTATTTT. It encodes CASSSRQGEKSTDTQYF.